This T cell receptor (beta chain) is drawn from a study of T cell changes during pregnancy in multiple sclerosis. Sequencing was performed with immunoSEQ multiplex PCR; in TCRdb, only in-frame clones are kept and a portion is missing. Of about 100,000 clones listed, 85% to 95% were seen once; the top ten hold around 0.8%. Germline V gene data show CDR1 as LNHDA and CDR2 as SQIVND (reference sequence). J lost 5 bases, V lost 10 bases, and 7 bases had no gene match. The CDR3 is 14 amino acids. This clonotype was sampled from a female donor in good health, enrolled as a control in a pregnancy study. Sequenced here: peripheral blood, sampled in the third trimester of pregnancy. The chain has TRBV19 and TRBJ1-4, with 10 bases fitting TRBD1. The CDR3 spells CAIRGTGANEKLFF. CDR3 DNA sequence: TGTGCCATCAGGGGGACAGGGGCAAATGAAAAACTGTTTTTT.